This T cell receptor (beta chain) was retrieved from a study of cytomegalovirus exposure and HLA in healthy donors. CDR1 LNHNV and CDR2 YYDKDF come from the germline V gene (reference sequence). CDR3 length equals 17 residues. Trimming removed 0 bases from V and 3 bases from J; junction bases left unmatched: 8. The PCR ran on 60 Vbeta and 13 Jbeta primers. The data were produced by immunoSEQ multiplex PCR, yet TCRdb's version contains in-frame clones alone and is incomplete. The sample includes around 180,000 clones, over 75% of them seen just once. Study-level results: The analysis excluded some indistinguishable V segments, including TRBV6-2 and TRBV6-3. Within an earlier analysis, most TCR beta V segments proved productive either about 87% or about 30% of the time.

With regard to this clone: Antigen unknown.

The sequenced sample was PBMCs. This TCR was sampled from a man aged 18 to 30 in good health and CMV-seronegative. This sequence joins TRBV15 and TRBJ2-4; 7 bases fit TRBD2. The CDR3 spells CATSRDRGGDGKNIQYF. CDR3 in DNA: TGTGCCACCAGCAGAGATCGTGGGGGGGACGGCAAAAACATTCAGTACTTC.